Below, 21 T cell receptor beta chains from the same sample are listed, as sequenced in a study of shared clonotypes between healthy human individuals. CD45RO-negative, CCR7-positively selected cells formed the naive CD8 fraction, excluding terminally differentiated effector memory CD45RA+ cells. Clones were sequenced by immunoSEQ multiplex PCR, and TCRdb holds only the in-frame ones, with some missing. The repertoire holds 1.5 million to 2.5 million clones, with approximately 94% as singletons. The specimen was naive CD8+ T cells sorted from blood. The receptor set was obtained from a man between 18 and 35 years old in good health.

Comment on this clone: The identical CDR3 is also encoded by other nucleotide sequences in the sample. The gene calls are TRBV5-6 and TRBJ2-7; 9 nucleotides agree with TRBD1. Trimming cost V 3 bases and J 5 bases; bases outside gene matches: 6. There are 14 residues in the CDR3. The V gene's germline CDR1 is SGHDT and CDR2 YYEEEE. The CDR3 loop reads CASSSGQGLDEQYF. DNA for the CDR3: TGTGCCAGCAGCTCCGGACAGGGGCTCGACGAGCAGTACTTC.

A note on this clone: Other nucleotide sequences in the sample specify the same CDR3. The gene calls are TRBV30 and TRBJ2-1, with D hard to call. CDR1 GTSNPN and CDR2 SVGIG come from the germline V gene (reference sequence). This CDR3 spans 11 amino acids. The V end lost 0 bases, the J end lost 12 bases, and 9 bases lay between the germline ends. The CDR3, as DNA: TGTGCCTGGAGTGTAGGCCTGGGGCAGTTCTTC. Translated: CAWSVGLGQFF.

The chain is built from TRBV29-1 and TRBJ2-1; either TRBD1 or TRBD2 may supply D (5 bases each). The germline V gene encodes CDR1 SQVTM and CDR2 ANQGSEA. The CDR3 loop spans 11 amino acids. With 5 bases removed from V and 10 bases from J, the gap between germline ends came to 12 bases. CDR3 DNA: TGCAGCGTTCACGCACGGGGCGAGCAGTTCTTC. The encoded protein is CSVHARGEQFF.

This clone was seen a few times. The gene calls are TRBV4-1 and TRBJ2-7; 7 nucleotides line up with TRBD2. Germline V gives CDR1 MGHRA, CDR2 YSYEKL. The V and J ends lost 1 base and 3 bases, in that order; junction bases with no gene match: 3. The CDR3 has 14 amino acids. The DNA of the CDR3 is TGCGCCAGCAGCCAAGTTCAGCGGGACTACGAGCAGTACTTC. This codes for CASSQVQRDYEQYF.

About this clone itself: This specimen includes other DNA sequences encoding the same CDR3. The chain is built from TRBV6-1 and TRBJ2-3, with 7 bases fitting TRBD2. V was pared by 6 bases and J by 0 bases, with 0 bases of the junction left unmatched. The CDR3 extends over 13 amino acids. The germline gives CDR1 MNHNS, CDR2 SASEGT. CDR3 residues: CASSGGSTDTQYF. As DNA, the CDR3 is TGTGCCAGCAGCGGGGGGAGCACAGATACGCAGTATTTT.

In the case of this clone: At the DNA level, this CDR3 is encoded by other sequences in the same sample as well. The chain combines TRBV5-6 with TRBJ2-7; D not certain. CDR3 length: 11 residues. V was cut by 0 bases and J by 4 bases, with 2 bases left in between. CDR1 is SGHDT and CDR2 is YYEEEE in the germline V gene. The CDR3 reads CASSLAYEQYF. The CDR3 nucleotides are TGTGCCAGCAGCTTGGCTTACGAGCAGTACTTC.

This clone turned up a few times. The genes are TRBV5-4 and TRBJ1-2, with D tentatively TRBD1 (6 bases). CDR1 and CDR2 (germline): SGHNT, YYREEE (reference sequence). V dropped 4 bases and J dropped 4 bases, with 14 bases sitting between them. The CDR3 totals 14 residues. CDR3 sequence (DNA): TGTGCCAGCAGCCCCCGGGGGGCAGGCTATGGCTACACCTTC. Protein product: CASSPRGAGYGYTF.

The chain has TRBV4-1 and TRBJ1-2; D is unresolved. The CDR3 sequence is 14 residues long. The V end was cut by 4 bases, the J end by 6 bases, with 15 bases between. Germline V gene sequence: CDR1 MGHRA, CDR2 YSYEKL. The CDR3 DNA sequence: TGCGCCAGCAGCCCGCTAGGACTCGCGGATGGCTACACCTTC. This encodes CASSPLGLADGYTF.

The chain couples TRBV19 to TRBJ2-7, with TRBD1 matching over 9 bases. The germline CDR1 and CDR2 sequences are LNHDA and SQIVND (reference sequence). V was pared by 1 base and J by 6 bases, with 4 bases of the junction left unmatched. This CDR3 is built from 14 residues. Here the CDR3 DNA reads TGTGCCAGTAGTATAGGGACAGGGGTGATCGAGCAGTACTTC. Encoded protein: CASSIGTGVIEQYF.

This chain connects TRBV7-9 to TRBJ2-1; 10 bases are shared with TRBD1. Germline V gene sequence: CDR1 SEHNR, CDR2 FQNEAQ (reference sequence). The CDR3 has 18 residues. After removal of 5 bases from V and 1 base from J, the junction contained 11 bases not matched to a gene. In DNA, the CDR3 is TGTGCCAGCAGCCAACGTCCCGGGACAGGGGCGTCCTACAATGAGCAGTTCTTC. Translating gives CASSQRPGTGASYNEQFF.

The chain employs TRBV10-1 and TRBJ2-7; D remains unclear. The CDR3 totals 12 residues. Trimming shortened V by 0 bases and J by 6 bases, and 6 bases separated the two germline ends. Germline values: CDR1 WNHNN, CDR2 SYGVQD (reference sequence). The CDR3 bases are TGCGCCAGCAGTGAGTCTTGGGGCGAGCAGTACTTC. It translates to CASSESWGEQYF.

The genes are TRBV15 and TRBJ1-1; D is ambiguous. Trimming pared 2 bases from V and 1 base from J, leaving 11 bases between. Germline assignment: CDR1 LNHNV and CDR2 YYDKDF (reference sequence). This CDR3 is 15 amino acids long. This chain's CDR3 is CATSRLKDGNTEAFF. In DNA, the CDR3 is TGTGCCACCAGCAGACTAAAGGACGGGAACACTGAAGCTTTCTTT. The complete variable domain, with remaining parts taken from reference TRBV15 and TRBJ1-1, reads DAMVIQNPRYQVTQFGKPVTLSCSQTLNHNVMYWYQQKSSQAPKLLFHYYDKDFNNEADTPDNFQSRRPNTSFCFLDIRSPGLGDTAMYLCATSRLKDGNTEAFFGQGTRLTVV.

This sequence joins TRBV7-9 and TRBJ1-2; D is unresolved. The germline V gene has CDR1 SEHNR and CDR2 FQNEAQ (reference sequence). Trimming shortened V by 1 base and J by 4 bases, and 10 bases separated the two germline ends. The CDR3 totals 14 residues. In nucleotides, the CDR3 is TGTGCCAGCAGCTTAGGGACGCGACCCTATGGCTACACCTTC. Its translation: CASSLGTRPYGYTF. The variable domain in full, with the rest retrieved from reference TRBV7-9 and TRBJ1-2, is DTGVSQNPRHKITKRGQNVTFRCDPISEHNRLYWYRQTLGQGPEFLTYFQNEAQLEKSRLLSDRFSAERPKGSFSTLEIQRTEQGDSAMYLCASSLGTRPYGYTFGSGTRLTVV.

This clone occurred once. V usage is TRBV25-1 and J usage is TRBJ2-7; 9 nucleotides align to TRBD2. The CDR3 runs 14 residues. V trimming: 7 bases; J trimming: 4 bases; junction bases outside the gene matches: 8. Per the germline V gene, CDR1 is MGHDK and CDR2 is SYGVNS. CDR3 DNA: TGTGCCAGCACCAATAGCGGGAGTAGTTACGAGCAGTACTTC. Encoded protein: CASTNSGSSYEQYF.

This chain uses TRBV10-3 with TRBJ1-1; D may be TRBD1 (6 bases). The CDR3 contains 16 residues. V lost 2 bases to trimming and J lost 1 base, with 14 bases between them. In germline, CDR1 is ENHRY, CDR2 SYGVKD. The chain's CDR3 is CAISERGGAGNTEAFF. For the CDR3, the DNA is TGTGCCATCAGTGAGAGGGGGGGCGCAGGGAACACTGAAGCTTTCTTT.

On this clone: Other DNA sequences in this specimen translate into the identical CDR3. V gene TRBV27 combines with J gene TRBJ2-1; 9 bases are a match to TRBD2. Losses at the gene ends were 3 bases for V and 3 bases for J; bases not matched to a gene: 3. The CDR3 spans 15 residues. Germline-derived CDR1 and CDR2 are MNHEY and SMNVEV (reference sequence). DNA for the CDR3: TGTGCCAGCAGTTTGTCTAGCGGGATCTACAATGAGCAGTTCTTC. This encodes CASSLSSGIYNEQFF.

J is TRBJ2-7 and V is TRBV5-1; a weak D match, TRBD2 (6 bases). The germline V gene has CDR1 SGHRS and CDR2 YFSETQ. V shed 4 bases and J shed 5 bases, with 16 bases lying between them. The CDR3 has 14 amino acids. The CDR3 loop reads CASSGGIGTDEQYF. CDR3 nucleotide sequence: TGCGCCAGCAGCGGAGGGATAGGGACCGACGAGCAGTACTTC.

The rearrangement joins TRBV7-3 to TRBJ2-5, with D unclear. Germline assignment: CDR1 SGHTA and CDR2 FQGTGA. This CDR3 spans 13 amino acids. V lost 0 bases to trimming and J lost 5 bases, with 7 bases between them. Here the CDR3 DNA reads TGTGCCAGCAGCTTAACATTCGGGGAGACCCAGTACTTC. It is translated as CASSLTFGETQYF.

V and J are TRBV5-4 and TRBJ1-2, with unresolved D. Germline CDR1 reads SGHNT; CDR2 reads YYREEE (reference sequence). This CDR3 has 13 amino acids. V was shortened by 5 bases and J by 2 bases, with 10 bases between the two germline ends. The CDR3 is CASRWGGNYGYTF. The CDR3 nucleotides are TGTGCCAGCAGGTGGGGAGGGAACTATGGCTACACCTTC.

The chain couples TRBV7-9 to TRBJ2-1; 8 positions match TRBD2. Germline V gene data show CDR1 as SEHNR and CDR2 as FQNEAQ (reference sequence). The CDR3 sequence is 15 residues long. Trimming took 9 bases from V and 8 from J; bases not matched to a gene: 15. Here the CDR3 DNA reads TGTGCCAGTCTCGGGAATAGCGGGGAGGCGGATGAGCAGTTCTTC. Its protein product is CASLGNSGEADEQFF.

Only one count was recorded for this clone. The chain recombines TRBV21-1 with TRBJ2-5. TRBV21-1 represents a pseudogene. This CDR3 is 19 amino acids long. The CDR3 region is CASMGGWGHRGSAEETQYF. The CDR3 coding sequence is TGTGCCAGCATGGGGGGTTGGGGACACCGGGGATCCGCGGAGGAGACCCAGTACTTC.